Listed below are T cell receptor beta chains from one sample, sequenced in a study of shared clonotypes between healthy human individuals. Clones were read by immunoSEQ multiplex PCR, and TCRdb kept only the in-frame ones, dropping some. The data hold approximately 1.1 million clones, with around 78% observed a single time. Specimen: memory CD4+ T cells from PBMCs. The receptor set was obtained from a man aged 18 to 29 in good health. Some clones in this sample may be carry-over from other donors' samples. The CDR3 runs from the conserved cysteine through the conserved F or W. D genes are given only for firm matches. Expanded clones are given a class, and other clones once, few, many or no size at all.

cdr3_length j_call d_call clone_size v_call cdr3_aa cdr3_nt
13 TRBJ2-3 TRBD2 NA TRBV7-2 CASLLAGPDTQYF TGTGCCAGCCTCCTAGCGGGCCCAGATACGCAGTATTTT
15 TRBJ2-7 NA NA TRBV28 CASIPGDGRTYEQYF TGTGCCAGCATCCCCGGGGACGGACGTACCTACGAGCAGTACTTC
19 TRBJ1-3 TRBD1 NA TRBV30 CAWSVYGTGKQHPADTIYF TGTGCCTGGAGTGTATACGGGACAGGGAAGCAACACCCCGCGGACACCATATATTTT
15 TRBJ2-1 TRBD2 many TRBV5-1 CASGTSGSVYNEQFF TGCGCCAGCGGGACTAGCGGGAGTGTATACAATGAGCAGTTCTTC
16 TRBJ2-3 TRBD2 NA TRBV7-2 CASSPRPSGLGDTQYF TGTGCCAGCAGCCCTCGACCTAGCGGCTTGGGGGATACGCAGTATTTT
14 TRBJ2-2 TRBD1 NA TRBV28 CARDRGLNTGELFF TGTGCCAGGGACAGGGGGCTTAACACCGGGGAGCTGTTTTTT
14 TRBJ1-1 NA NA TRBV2 CASTQTGLNTEAFF TGTGCCAGTACTCAAACAGGTTTGAACACTGAAGCTTTCTTT
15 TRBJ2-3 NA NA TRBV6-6 CASSYFGQSTDTQYF TGTGCCAGCAGTTACTTCGGACAGAGCACAGATACGCAGTATTTT
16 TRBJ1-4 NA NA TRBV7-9 CASSPLLGGGSEKLFF TGTGCCAGCAGCCCCCTCCTTGGGGGAGGGAGTGAAAAACTGTTTTTT
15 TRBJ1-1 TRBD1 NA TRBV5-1 CASSQGQGMNTEAFF TGCGCCAGCAGCCAGGGACAGGGAATGAACACTGAAGCTTTCTTT
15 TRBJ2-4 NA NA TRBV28 CASSPMNLAKNIQYF TGTGCCAGCAGTCCCATGAACCTAGCCAAAAACATTCAGTACTTC
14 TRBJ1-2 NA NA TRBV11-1 CASSLGPGYYGYTF TGTGCCAGCAGCCTGGGACCGGGGTACTATGGCTACACCTTC
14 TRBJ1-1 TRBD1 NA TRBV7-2 CASSTHRQGTEAFF TGTGCCAGCAGCACGCACAGACAGGGCACTGAAGCTTTCTTT
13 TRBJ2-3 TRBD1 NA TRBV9 CASGQGGTDTQYF TGTGCCAGCGGACAGGGGGGTACAGATACGCAGTATTTT
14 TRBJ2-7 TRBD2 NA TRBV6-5 CASTPGGSSYEQYF TGTGCCAGCACTCCGGGAGGCTCTAGTTACGAGCAGTACTTC
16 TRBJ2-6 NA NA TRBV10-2 CASSPNPGAGANVLTF TGCGCCAGCAGTCCAAACCCCGGAGCGGGGGCCAACGTCCTGACTTTC
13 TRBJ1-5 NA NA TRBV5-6 CASSSTRQRPQHF TGTGCCAGCAGCTCGACCCGCCAGCGGCCCCAGCATTTT
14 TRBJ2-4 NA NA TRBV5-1 CASSLGGLKNIQYF TGCGCCAGCAGCTTGGGGGGCCTCAAAAACATTCAGTACTTC
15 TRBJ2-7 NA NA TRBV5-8 CASSLWNRVSYEQYF TGTGCCAGCAGCTTGTGGAACAGGGTGTCCTACGAGCAGTACTTC
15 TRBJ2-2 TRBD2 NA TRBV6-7 CARALGLGNTGELFF TGTGCCAGGGCGTTGGGACTAGGAAACACCGGGGAGCTGTTTTTT
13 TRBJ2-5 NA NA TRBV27 CASSLYLWETQYF TGTGCCAGCAGTTTATACCTATGGGAGACCCAGTACTTC
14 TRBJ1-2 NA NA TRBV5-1 CASSLDPGNYGYTF TGCGCCAGCAGCTTGGATCCAGGGAACTATGGCTACACCTTC
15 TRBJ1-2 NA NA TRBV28 CASSATPTATYGYTF TGTGCCAGCAGTGCGACCCCGACGGCGACCTATGGCTACACCTTC
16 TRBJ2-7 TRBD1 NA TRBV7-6 CASSLVAGTGVYEQYF TGTGCCAGCAGCTTAGTGGCCGGGACAGGGGTATACGAGCAGTACTTC
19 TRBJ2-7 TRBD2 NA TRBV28 CASSSQGGLAAGAPYEQYF TGTGCCAGCAGTTCTCAGGGGGGACTAGCGGCCGGTGCGCCCTACGAGCAGTACTTC
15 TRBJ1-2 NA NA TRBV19 CASSSSGGAGYGYTF TGTGCCAGTAGTTCATCGGGGGGCGCAGGGTATGGCTACACCTTC
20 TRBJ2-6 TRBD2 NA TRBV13 CASSLGPGLAGTSGANVLTF TGTGCCAGCAGCTTAGGCCCTGGACTAGCGGGGACCTCTGGGGCCAACGTCCTGACTTTC
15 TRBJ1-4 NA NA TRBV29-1 CSVGGTGGANEKLFF TGCAGCGTTGGGGGGACCGGGGGAGCTAATGAAAAACTGTTTTTT
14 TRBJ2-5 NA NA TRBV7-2 CASSSGTFRETQYF TGTGCCAGCAGCTCTGGGACTTTTAGGGAGACCCAGTACTTC
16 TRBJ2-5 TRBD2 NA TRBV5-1 CASSLGQAGGQETQYF TGCGCCAGCAGCTTGGGACAGGCGGGGGGACAAGAGACCCAGTACTTC
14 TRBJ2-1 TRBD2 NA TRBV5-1 CASIGGSSLQGQFF TGCGCCAGCATCGGCGGGAGTTCCCTACAAGGGCAGTTCTTC
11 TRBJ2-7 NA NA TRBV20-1 CSALSGYEQYF TGCAGTGCTTTAAGCGGCTACGAGCAGTACTTC
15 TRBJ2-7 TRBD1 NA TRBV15 CATSLGDRVHYEQYF TGTGCCACCAGCCTAGGGGACAGGGTCCACTACGAGCAGTACTTC
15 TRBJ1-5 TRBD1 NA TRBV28 CASRSAGGRNQPQHF TGTGCCAGCAGATCCGCAGGGGGCAGGAATCAGCCCCAGCATTTT
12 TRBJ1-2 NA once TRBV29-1 CSVGDGAYGYTF TGCAGCGTTGGTGACGGCGCCTATGGCTACACCTTC
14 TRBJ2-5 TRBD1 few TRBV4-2 CASRRGGPQETQYF TGTGCCAGCAGACGAGGGGGCCCGCAAGAGACCCAGTACTTC
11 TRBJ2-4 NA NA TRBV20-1 CSARVGDIQYF TGCAGTGCTAGAGTGGGGGACATTCAGTACTTC
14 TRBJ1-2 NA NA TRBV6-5 CASSYGQFSYGYTF TGTGCCAGCAGTTACGGGCAGTTCTCCTATGGCTACACCTTC
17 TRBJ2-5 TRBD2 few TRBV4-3 CASSQAYSSGGQETQYF TGCGCCAGCAGCCAAGCCTATTCTAGCGGAGGACAAGAGACCCAGTACTTC
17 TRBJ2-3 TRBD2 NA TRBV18 CASSALLARPSTDTQYF TGTGCCAGCTCAGCTTTACTAGCGAGACCCTCCACAGATACGCAGTATTTT
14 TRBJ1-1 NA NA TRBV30 CAWEGTSEGTEAFF TGTGCCTGGGAGGGGACCTCCGAGGGAACTGAAGCTTTCTTT
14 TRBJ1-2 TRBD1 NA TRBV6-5 CASSIGTGAYGYTF TGTGCCAGCAGTATAGGAACAGGGGCGTATGGCTACACCTTC
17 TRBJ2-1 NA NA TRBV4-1 CASSQLYRVEGGNEQFF TGCGCCAGCAGCCAACTATACAGGGTCGAGGGGGGGAATGAGCAGTTCTTC
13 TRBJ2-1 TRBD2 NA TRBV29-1 CSVSGLAGGEQFF TGCAGCGTCTCGGGACTAGCGGGAGGTGAGCAGTTCTTC
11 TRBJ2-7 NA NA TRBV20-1 CSARPGTEQYF TGCAGTGCTAGACCAGGGACCGAGCAGTACTTC